These 23 T cell receptor beta chains share one sample of origin, sequenced in a study of blood T cell repertoires in COVID-19 (dated by TCRdb to the early 2020s). The library was prepared using the immunoSEQ multiplex PCR assay. TCRdb took over this immuneACCESS table, retaining in-frame rearrangements with V and J assigned. Such tables are incomplete; in checked studies, under half of the missing clones stem from an unresolved V gene, and the remainder is unexplained. The sample table contains 150,000 to 190,000 clones; only one count was recorded for approximately 80% of them. The ten largest clones add up to 3.5% to 4.5% of the sample. Sequenced input: peripheral blood. Receptors originate from an elderly woman with acute or convalescent COVID-19.

This rearrangement joins TRBV11-2 to TRBJ1-6; 9 nucleotides line up with TRBD1. The CDR3 runs to 15 residues. Germline CDR1 is SGHAT and CDR2 is FQNNGV. The ends lost 6 bases at V and 7 bases at J; junction bases unmatched: 7. The chain's CDR3 is CASRPGQGRNSPLHF. CDR3 nucleotide sequence: TGTGCCAGCAGACCTGGACAGGGGAGAAATTCACCCCTCCACTTT.

In this sample, this clone turned up a few times. The chain recombines TRBV29-1 with TRBJ2-3, with D unresolved. Germline V gene lookup returns CDR1 SQVTM and CDR2 ANQGSEA. The CDR3 spans 11 residues. Between the trimmed V and J ends, which lost 6 bases and 4 bases, there was a span of 8 bases. CDR3 region: CSVTVADTQYF. CDR3 nucleotide sequence: TGCAGCGTCACTGTGGCAGATACGCAGTATTTT.

V is TRBV6-5 and J is TRBJ1-2; D unclear. CDR3 length: 14 amino acids. The V end lost 0 bases, the J end lost 0 bases, and 5 bases lay between the germline ends. The germline gives CDR1 MNHEY, CDR2 SVGAGI. The CDR3 sequence: CASSYSRTNYGYTF. CDR3 nucleotide sequence: TGTGCCAGCAGTTACTCTCGTACTAACTATGGCTACACCTTC.

This rearrangement joins TRBV10-3 to TRBJ1-6; tentatively, D is TRBD1 (6 bases). CDR3 length equals 16 residues. Germline CDR1 and CDR2: ENHRY and SYGVKD. The V gene lost 3 bases and the J gene lost 6 bases, with 15 bases spanning the gap. CDR3 protein: CAISEGGQIVNSPLHF. The CDR3 DNA reads TGTGCCATCAGTGAAGGAGGACAGATTGTTAATTCACCCCTCCACTTT.

The chain recombines TRBV4-3 with TRBJ1-2; 7 bases map to TRBD1. V shed 1 base, J shed 6 bases, and the junction held 8 bases outside the gene matches. Germline CDR1 reads LGHNA; CDR2 reads YSLEER. CDR3 length equals 15 residues. CDR3 sequence: CASSQALLQGDGYTF. In nucleotides, the CDR3 is TGCGCCAGCAGCCAAGCACTACTCCAGGGGGATGGCTACACCTTC.

The J gene is TRBJ1-1, the V gene TRBV3-1 (or the pseudogene TRBV3-2); the D is unclear. The CDR3 is made up of 14 amino acids. CDR1 is LGHDT and CDR2 is YNNKEL in the germline V gene (reference sequence). Trimming took off 6 bases at V and 0 bases at J, with 11 bases between the two ends. The CDR3 nucleotides read TGTGCCAGCAGTACGACAAGCATGAACACTGAAGCTTTCTTT. This translates into CASSTTSMNTEAFF.

CDR3 coding DNA: TGCGCCAGCAGCTTGGGGGGCAGGGATGCTGGCTACACCTTC. Amino acid sequence: CASSLGGRDAGYTF. The J gene is TRBJ1-2, the V gene TRBV5-1, with TRBD1 as a possible D gene (5 bases). Trimming left V 0 bases short and J 7 bases short, with 13 bases between. There are 14 residues in the CDR3. Germline loops: CDR1 SGHRS, CDR2 YFSETQ.

The V call is TRBV21-1, the J call TRBJ2-1; no check of the table's D call, TRBD1, against the DNA was made. TRBV21-1 is flagged as a pseudogene. The CDR3 loop spans 12 amino acids. The DNA for the CDR3 is TGTGCCAGCAGTCACAGGGTCCATGAGCAGTTCTTC. It encodes CASSHRVHEQFF.

This chain joins TRBV29-1 and TRBJ2-7, with TRBD2 matching over 10 bases. J was trimmed by 6 bases and V by 7 bases; bases with no gene match: 12. The germline V gene has CDR1 SQVTM and CDR2 ANQGSEA. This CDR3 is 14 amino acids long. This CDR3 is CSAKEGTSVVEQYF. The CDR3 nucleotides read TGCAGCGCCAAGGAGGGGACTAGCGTTGTCGAGCAGTACTTC.

V gene TRBV10-3 combines with J gene TRBJ2-5; weak D call: TRBD2 (6 bases). The CDR3 spans 12 residues. Between the trimmed V and J ends, which lost 10 bases and 5 bases, there was a span of 14 bases. Germline CDR1 is ENHRY and CDR2 is SYGVKD. The CDR3 loop reads CASGDLGETQYF. CDR3 bases: TGTGCCAGCGGGGACCTTGGGGAGACCCAGTACTTC.

This chain joins TRBV19 and TRBJ2-1; tentative D call: TRBD2 (5 bases). Germline V CDR1 and CDR2: LNHDA, SQIVND (reference sequence). This CDR3 has 19 amino acids. Trimming shortened V by 0 bases and J by 0 bases, and 18 bases separated the two germline ends. In DNA, the CDR3 is TGTGCCAGTAGTATAGAGCTCCCTTCTCCGGGGAGCTCCTACAATGAGCAGTTCTTC. It codes for CASSIELPSPGSSYNEQFF.

The table lists this clone with a few counts. Different DNA sequences within this sample yield the same CDR3. CDR3 residues: CASSEYGTGAYEQYF. The CDR3, as DNA: TGTGCCAGCAGTGAATACGGGACGGGAGCCTACGAGCAGTACTTC. V usage is TRBV25-1 and J usage is TRBJ2-7, with D tentatively TRBD2 (6 bases). The germline V and J ends were trimmed by 0 bases and 2 bases, with 11 bases remaining between them. Germline lookup yields CDR1 MGHDK and CDR2 SYGVNS. The CDR3 consists of 15 residues.

The chain uses TRBV21-1 and TRBJ2-2; TRBD1, the table's D call, was not compared with the DNA. TRBV21-1 is flagged as a pseudogene. The CDR3 consists of 16 residues. CDR3 in amino acids: CASSKVEGEYTGELFF. CDR3 in DNA: TGTGCCAGCAGCAAAGTTGAGGGGGAGTACACCGGGGAGCTGTTTTTT.

The DNA of the CDR3 is TGTGCCAGTATGCCAGACAGGTTGAACACTGAAGCTTTCTTT. Translated, it gives CASMPDRLNTEAFF. The chain recombines TRBV19 with TRBJ1-1; the D gene is possibly TRBD1 (6 bases). V lost 7 bases and J 0 bases, leaving 12 bases between the germline ends. Per germline, CDR1 LNHDA and CDR2 SQIVND (reference sequence). The CDR3 loop spans 14 amino acids.

This sequence joins TRBV30 and TRBJ2-3; 8 bases are shared with TRBD1. Germline lookup yields CDR1 GTSNPN and CDR2 SVGIG (reference sequence). The CDR3 has 13 residues. The trim removed 5 bases at V and 4 bases at J, leaving 5 bases unmatched. For the CDR3, the DNA is TGTGCCTGGGACAGGGGTTGGGCAGATACGCAGTATTTT. Translation: CAWDRGWADTQYF.

This clone was seen a single time. The rearrangement links TRBV11-3 to TRBJ2-1; D uncertain. V was cut by 5 bases and J by 3 bases, with 11 bases left in between. The CDR3 has 14 residues. The germline CDR1 and CDR2 sequences are SGHNT and YENEEA. This chain's CDR3 is CASSLRGFYNEQFF. CDR3 bases: TGTGCCAGCAGCCTCAGAGGATTCTACAATGAGCAGTTCTTC.

This chain connects TRBV18 to TRBJ2-1; 9 bases map to TRBD2. Germline values: CDR1 KGHSH, CDR2 LQKENI. The CDR3 has 17 residues. Trimming took 0 bases from V and 6 from J; bases not matched to a gene: 9. The CDR3 DNA sequence: TGTGCCAGCTCACCACCGGGGACTAGCCGCGCTGTCAATGAGCAGTTCTTC. Translating gives CASSPPGTSRAVNEQFF.

This clone appeared a few times. The rearrangement links TRBV4-2 to TRBJ2-7; D remains unclear. This CDR3 has 14 residues. Trimming took off 0 bases at V and 7 bases at J, with 13 bases between the two ends. Germline V lookup: CDR1 LGHNA, CDR2 YNFKEQ. CDR3 protein: CASSQDLGSQEQYF. The CDR3 DNA reads TGTGCCAGCAGCCAAGATTTGGGCAGCCAGGAGCAGTACTTC.

DNA for the CDR3: TGTGCCATCAGTGAGTCAGGACAGGGGCACGGTCAGCCCCAGCATTTT. This gives the protein CAISESGQGHGQPQHF. The V and J genes are TRBV10-3 and TRBJ1-5, with TRBD1 matching over 9 bases. Germline values: CDR1 ENHRY, CDR2 SYGVKD. CDR3 length equals 16 residues. Germline trimming cut 0 bases from V and 6 bases from J; bases unmatched to any gene: 6.

This chain joins TRBV5-4 and TRBJ2-5; 12 bases align to TRBD2. Germline lookup yields CDR1 SGHNT and CDR2 YYREEE (reference sequence). V gave up 2 bases and J gave up 3 bases; unmatched junction bases: 2. This CDR3 has 15 amino acids. This CDR3 is CASSLRLAGEETQYF. The CDR3 DNA reads as TGTGCCAGCAGCTTACGACTAGCGGGAGAAGAGACCCAGTACTTC. Looking up the rest from reference TRBV5-4 and TRBJ2-5 gives the full variable domain: ETGVTQSPTHLIKTRGQQVTLRCSSQSGHNTVSWYQQALGQGPQFIFQYYREEENGRGNFPPRFSGLQFPNYSSELNVNALELDDSALYLCASSLRLAGEETQYFGPGTRLLVL.

The chain has TRBV11-2 and TRBJ2-5, with D tentatively TRBD1 (5 bases). The ends were cut back, 3 bases at V and 2 bases at J, with 10 bases in the middle. This CDR3 region has 14 residues. Germline V gene sequence: CDR1 SGHAT, CDR2 FQNNGV. This CDR3 is CASSFQGLQETQYF. The CDR3 nucleotides read TGTGCCAGCAGCTTCCAGGGCCTACAAGAGACCCAGTACTTC.

V and J are TRBV6-5 and TRBJ2-7; D possibly corresponds to TRBD1 (5 bases). Germline assignment: CDR1 MNHEY and CDR2 SVGAGI. CDR3 length: 15 residues. Trimming shortened V by 4 bases and J by 0 bases, and 13 bases separated the two germline ends. CDR3 in amino acids: CASSWAQGLSYEQYF. CDR3 DNA sequence: TGTGCCAGCAGTTGGGCGCAGGGCCTCTCCTACGAGCAGTACTTC.

The V gene is TRBV5-1, the J gene TRBJ1-2, with 10 bases aligning to TRBD1. The J segment lost 8 bases and the V segment lost 4 bases, leaving 11 bases of the junction unmatched. This CDR3 spans 15 amino acids. Germline assignment: CDR1 SGHRS and CDR2 YFSETQ. The CDR3 protein is CASSPGDRGEGGYTF. DNA for the CDR3: TGCGCCAGCAGCCCCGGGGACAGGGGAGAAGGAGGCTACACCTTC.